These 16 T cell receptor beta chains were all obtained from the same sample, sequenced in a study of T-cell reconstitution after alpha-beta-depleted transplantation in children. For TCRbeta, the library was prepared with unique molecular identifiers. TCRdb re-analysed the PCR reads in MiXCR, keeping a single row per CDR3 protein. The sample yields hundreds of thousands of distinct CDR3 sequences, 16% seen once. Sequenced material: PBMCs from the stem cell graft donor, taken from the stem cell graft. These receptor sequences come from a human donor who donated a stem cell graft to a child with acute myeloid leukemia.

The J gene is TRBJ2-7, the V gene TRBV12-3 or TRBV12-4; tentatively, D is TRBD1 or TRBD2 (5 bases each). The CDR3 extends over 16 amino acids. The ends were cut back, 4 bases at V and 2 bases at J, with 18 bases in the middle. The chain's CDR3 is CASSSTVRDGPYEQYF. Here the CDR3 DNA reads TGTGCCAGCAGTTCGACCGTCCGGGACGGTCCCTACGAGCAGTACTTC.

This clonotype has at least ten counts. The genes are TRBV29-1 and TRBJ2-7; D not certain. Trimming left V 4 bases short and J 1 base short, with 11 bases between. From germline, CDR1 is SQVTM and CDR2 ANQGSEA. This CDR3 spans 13 amino acids. The CDR3 DNA follows: TGCAGCGTTGTGGACGGCGAGTCCTACGAGCAGTACTTC. Protein product: CSVVDGESYEQYF.

There are many counts of this clonotype. This chain connects TRBV5-1 to TRBJ2-3; D call uncertain. Germline-derived CDR1 and CDR2 are SGHRS and YFSETQ. V gave up 0 bases and J gave up 6 bases, with 11 bases separating them. This CDR3 region has 14 residues. The CDR3: CASSLARNADTQYF. CDR3 DNA: TGCGCCAGCAGCTTGGCCCGAAACGCGGATACGCAGTATTTT.

On this clonotype itself: Just one base apart from a much larger clone, this may be a read error. The chain carries TRBV20-1 and TRBJ1-1; 8 bases map to TRBD1. The junction had 13 bases not matched to a gene; V was cut back by 7 bases and J by 3 bases. Germline CDR1 is DFQATT and CDR2 is SNEGSKA (reference sequence). The CDR3 spans 15 residues. The CDR3 is CSGRALGTGYTEAFF. CDR3 coding DNA: TGCAGTGGTAGGGCGCTCGGGACAGGATACACTGAAGCTTTCTTT.

This chain uses TRBV28 with TRBJ2-1; 7 bases are shared with TRBD1. In germline, CDR1 is MDHEN, CDR2 SYDVKM. The CDR3 sequence is 14 residues long. The V and J ends lost 5 bases and 2 bases, in that order; junction bases with no gene match: 3. CDR3 coding DNA: TGTGCCAGCAGTAACAGGGGCGCCTACAATGAGCAGTTCTTC. It translates to CASSNRGAYNEQFF.

This clonotype was seen repeatedly, ten times or more. This chain uses TRBV20-1 with TRBJ2-1; TRBD1 is a possible D gene (5 bases). CDR3 length equals 14 residues. V lost 6 bases and J lost 0, with 12 bases in between. The germline V gene encodes CDR1 DFQATT and CDR2 SNEGSKA (reference sequence). Here the CDR3 reads CSAPGSPSYNEQFF. DNA for the CDR3: TGCAGTGCACCAGGGTCCCCCTCCTACAATGAGCAGTTCTTC.

This clonotype was found a few times. The junction and the germline gene differ at one end; a read error may be behind it. This rearrangement joins TRBV12-3 or TRBV12-4 to TRBJ2-7, with 10 bases matching TRBD2. The CDR3 runs 17 residues. CDR3 DNA sequence: TGTGCCAGCAGCTTAGCGGGGGGCAGGGAAGGCTCCTACGAGCAGTACTTC. Translation gives CASSLAGGREGSYEQYF.

This clonotype came up many times. The chain couples TRBV20-1 to TRBJ1-6, with D possibly matching TRBD1 (5 bases). The length of the CDR3 is 15 residues. The V and J ends lost 5 bases and 7 bases respectively, with 18 bases between them. The germline V gene encodes CDR1 DFQATT and CDR2 SNEGSKA (reference sequence). The CDR3 protein is CSARDQLSGNSPLHF. The CDR3 coding sequence is TGCAGTGCTCGGGACCAGTTATCGGGCAATTCACCCCTCCACTTT.

The table lists this clonotype with many counts. The gene calls are TRBV5-5 and TRBJ2-5; D remains ambiguous. CDR3 length: 14 residues. V dropped 8 bases and J dropped 2 bases, with 16 bases sitting between them. Germline assignment: CDR1 SGHKS and CDR2 YYEKEE (reference sequence). This CDR3 reads CARNSVELQETQYF. Written as DNA, the CDR3 is TGTGCCAGAAACTCCGTGGAACTTCAAGAGACCCAGTACTTC.

The chain employs TRBV5-1 and TRBJ1-1; 7 bases map to TRBD1. The V gene end was trimmed by 4 bases and the J gene end by 0 bases; junction bases not matched to a gene: 24. In germline, CDR1 is SGHRS, CDR2 YFSETQ. The CDR3 has 21 amino acids. The CDR3 protein is CASSPQGRRLERVGMNTEAFF. CDR3 sequence (DNA): TGCGCCAGCAGCCCACAGGGGAGGCGGCTGGAGCGGGTTGGGATGAACACTGAAGCTTTCTTT.

This clonotype has at least ten counts. V usage is TRBV20-1 and J usage is TRBJ2-7; D might be TRBD1 (6 bases). V lost 8 bases and J 5 bases, leaving 16 bases between the germline ends. The CDR3 sequence is 12 residues long. Germline CDR1 is DFQATT and CDR2 is SNEGSKA (reference sequence). The CDR3 nucleotides are TGCAGTACACGGGACACATTTAACGAGCAGTACTTC. It codes for CSTRDTFNEQYF.

This clonotype occurred a few times. The chain has TRBV7-7 and TRBJ1-4; D gene ambiguous. The V gene's germline CDR1 is SSHAT and CDR2 FNYEAQ (reference sequence). This CDR3 is built from 15 residues. Trimming shortened V by 2 bases and J by 2 bases, and 9 bases separated the two germline ends. This CDR3 reads CASSLTAGTNEKLFF. The CDR3 region has the DNA TGTGCCAGCAGCTTAACGGCGGGGACTAATGAAAAACTGTTTTTT. The whole variable domain, remainder taken from reference TRBV7-7 and TRBJ1-4, is GAGVSQSPRYKVTKRGQDVTLRCDPISSHATLYWYQQALGQGPEFLTYFNYEAQPDKSGLPSDRFSAERPEGSISTLTIQRTEQRDSAMYRCASSLTAGTNEKLFFGSGTQLSVL.

The chain combines TRBV30 with TRBJ2-3; 14 bases match TRBD2. This CDR3 is 16 amino acids long. Germline V gene lookup returns CDR1 GTSNPN and CDR2 SVGIG (reference sequence). V trimming: 0 bases; J trimming: 6 bases; junction bases outside the gene matches: 5. CDR3 DNA: TGTGCCTGGAGTGTAGGACTAGCGGGGGGCGGGGATACGCAGTATTTT. This sequence encodes CAWSVGLAGGGDTQYF.

V is TRBV12-3 or TRBV12-4 and J is TRBJ2-5, with D possibly being TRBD2 (7 bases). The germline V and J ends were trimmed by 7 bases and 4 bases, with 19 bases remaining between them. The CDR3 is made up of 15 amino acids. The DNA of the CDR3 is TGTGCCAGCACCCCGGGGAGGGGGGTCAGAGAGACCCAGTACTTC. It yields the protein CASTPGRGVRETQYF.

This clonotype has ten or more counts. V is TRBV5-5 and J is TRBJ2-1; D is unresolved. From germline, CDR1 is SGHKS and CDR2 YYEKEE (reference sequence). Trimming took off 0 bases at V and 2 bases at J, with 18 bases between the two ends. The CDR3 totals 18 residues. The CDR3: CASSLERAPGKTYNEQFF. For the CDR3, the DNA is TGTGCCAGCAGCTTGGAGCGTGCACCCGGTAAGACCTACAATGAGCAGTTCTTC.

This clonotype was counted at least ten times. The chain uses TRBV20-1 and TRBJ2-1; 16 bases line up with TRBD2. The J segment lost 6 bases and the V segment lost 6 bases, leaving 8 bases of the junction unmatched. Germline loops: CDR1 DFQATT, CDR2 SNEGSKA (reference sequence). The CDR3 sequence is 16 residues long. CDR3 loop: CSAPTGTSGGANEQFF. The CDR3 DNA reads as TGCAGTGCCCCGACCGGGACTAGCGGGGGGGCCAATGAGCAGTTCTTC.